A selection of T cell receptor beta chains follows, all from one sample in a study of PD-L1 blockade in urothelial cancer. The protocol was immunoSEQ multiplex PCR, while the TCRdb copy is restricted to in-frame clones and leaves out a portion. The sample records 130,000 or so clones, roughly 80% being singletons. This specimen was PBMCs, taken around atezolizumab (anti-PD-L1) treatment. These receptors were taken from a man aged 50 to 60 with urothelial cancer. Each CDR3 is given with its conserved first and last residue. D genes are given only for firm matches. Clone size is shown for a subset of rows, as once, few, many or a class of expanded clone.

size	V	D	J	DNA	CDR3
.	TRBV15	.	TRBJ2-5	TGTGCCACCAGCAGGGCCCACCGCTCCGGGGTAGAGACCCAGTACTTC	CATSRAHRSGVETQYF
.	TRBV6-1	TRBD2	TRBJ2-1	TGTGCCAGCGGGACTAGCCCGTTAGGCCACAATGAGCAGTTCTTC	CASGTSPLGHNEQFF
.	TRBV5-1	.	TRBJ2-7	TGCGCCAGCAGCTTTATTACAGGGTACGAGCAGTACTTC	CASSFITGYEQYF
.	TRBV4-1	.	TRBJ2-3	TGCGCCAGCAGCCAAGATAGGAGCGTGGGAGATACGCAGTATTTT	CASSQDRSVGDTQYF
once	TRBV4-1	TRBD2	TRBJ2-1	TGCGCCAGCAGCCAAGAGACTAGCGGGGGGGACAATGAGCAGTTCTTC	CASSQETSGGDNEQFF
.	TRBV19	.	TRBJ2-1	TGTGCCACCCGCTATAACAGGGACTACAATGAGCAGTTCTTC	CATRYNRDYNEQFF
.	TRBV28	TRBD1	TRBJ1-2	TGTGCCAGCAGTTTTAGGACAGGGTACTATGGCTACACCTTC	CASSFRTGYYGYTF
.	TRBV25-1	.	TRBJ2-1	TGTGCCAGCAGTGACGGAGGGCCTCGGTACAATGAGCAGTTCTTC	CASSDGGPRYNEQFF
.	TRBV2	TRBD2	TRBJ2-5	TGTGCCAGCACCAGACTAGCGGGGTGGATTCAAGAGACCCAGTACTTC	CASTRLAGWIQETQYF
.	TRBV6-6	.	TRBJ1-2	TGTGCCAGCAGAAACAGGGACCCGCTCTATGGCTACACCTTC	CASRNRDPLYGYTF